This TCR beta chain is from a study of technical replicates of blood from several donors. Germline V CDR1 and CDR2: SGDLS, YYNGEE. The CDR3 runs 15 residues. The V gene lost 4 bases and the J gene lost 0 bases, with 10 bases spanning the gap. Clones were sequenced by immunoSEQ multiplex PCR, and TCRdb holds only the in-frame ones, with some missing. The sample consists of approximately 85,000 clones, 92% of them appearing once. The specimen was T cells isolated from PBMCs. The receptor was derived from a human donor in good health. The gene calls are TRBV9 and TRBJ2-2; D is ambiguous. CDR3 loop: CASSPQVANTGELFF. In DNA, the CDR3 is TGTGCCAGCAGCCCACAAGTCGCGAACACCGGGGAGCTGTTTTTT. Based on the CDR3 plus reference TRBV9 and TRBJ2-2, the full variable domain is DSGVTQTPKHLITATGQRVTLRCSPRSGDLSVYWYQQSLDQGLQFLIQYYNGEERAKGNILERFSAQQFPDLHSELNLSSLELGDSALYFCASSPQVANTGELFFGEGSRLTVL.